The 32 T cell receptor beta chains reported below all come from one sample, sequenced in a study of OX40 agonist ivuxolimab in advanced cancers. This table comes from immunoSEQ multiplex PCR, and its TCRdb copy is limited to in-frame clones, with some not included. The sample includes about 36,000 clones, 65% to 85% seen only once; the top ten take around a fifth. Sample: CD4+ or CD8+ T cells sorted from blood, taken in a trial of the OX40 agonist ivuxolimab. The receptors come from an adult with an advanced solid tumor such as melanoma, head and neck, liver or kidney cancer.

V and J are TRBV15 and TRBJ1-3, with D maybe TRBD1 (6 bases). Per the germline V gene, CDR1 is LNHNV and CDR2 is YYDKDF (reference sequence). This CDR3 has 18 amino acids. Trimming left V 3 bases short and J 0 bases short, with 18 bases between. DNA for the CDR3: TGTGCCACCAGCAGCCGCCGCACAGGGATATTCTCTGGAAACACCATATATTTT. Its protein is CATSSRRTGIFSGNTIYF. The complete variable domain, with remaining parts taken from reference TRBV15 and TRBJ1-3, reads DAMVIQNPRYQVTQFGKPVTLSCSQTLNHNVMYWYQQKSSQAPKLLFHYYDKDFNNEADTPDNFQSRRPNTSFCFLDIRSPGLGDTAMYLCATSSRRTGIFSGNTIYFGEGSWLTVV.

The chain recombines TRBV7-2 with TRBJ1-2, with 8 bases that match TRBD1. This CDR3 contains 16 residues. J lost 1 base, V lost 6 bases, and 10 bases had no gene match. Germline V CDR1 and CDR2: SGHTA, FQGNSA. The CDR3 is CASSPPRDRSNYGYTF. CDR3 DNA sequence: TGTGCCAGCAGTCCACCTCGGGACAGGAGTAACTATGGCTACACCTTC.

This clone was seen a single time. The CDR3 here is CAISGTGPSLRYGYTF. The CDR3 region has the DNA TGTGCCATCAGCGGGACAGGACCCTCCCTCCGCTATGGCTACACCTTC. V usage is TRBV10-3 and J usage is TRBJ1-2; 8 bases match TRBD1. V was clipped by 6 bases and J by 4 bases; unmatched bases: 13. Germline V lookup: CDR1 ENHRY, CDR2 SYGVKD. The CDR3 length is 16 residues.

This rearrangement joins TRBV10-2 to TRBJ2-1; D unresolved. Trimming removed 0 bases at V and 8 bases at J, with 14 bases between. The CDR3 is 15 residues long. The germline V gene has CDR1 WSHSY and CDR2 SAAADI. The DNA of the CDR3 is TGCGCCAGCAGTGAGTCGAGTAGTTGGTTCCATGAGCAGTTCTTC. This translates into CASSESSSWFHEQFF.

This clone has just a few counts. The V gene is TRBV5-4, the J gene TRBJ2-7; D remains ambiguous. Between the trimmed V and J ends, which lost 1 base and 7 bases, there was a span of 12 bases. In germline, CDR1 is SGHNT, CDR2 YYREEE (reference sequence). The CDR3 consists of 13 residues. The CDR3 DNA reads TGTGCCAGCAGCTTGTTGGCCAGTAGGGAGCAGTACTTC. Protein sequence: CASSLLASREQYF.

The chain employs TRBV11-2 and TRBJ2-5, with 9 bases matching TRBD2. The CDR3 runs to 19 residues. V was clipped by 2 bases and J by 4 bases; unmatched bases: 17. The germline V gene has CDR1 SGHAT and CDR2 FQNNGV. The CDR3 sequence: CASSLRGLGLAQFIETQYF. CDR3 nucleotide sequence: TGTGCCAGCAGCTTAAGGGGTCTCGGACTAGCGCAGTTCATAGAGACCCAGTACTTC.

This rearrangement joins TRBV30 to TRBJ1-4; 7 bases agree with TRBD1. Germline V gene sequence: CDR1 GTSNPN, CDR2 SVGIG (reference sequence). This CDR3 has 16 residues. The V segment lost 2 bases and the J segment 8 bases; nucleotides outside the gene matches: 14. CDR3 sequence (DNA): TGTGCCTGGAGTTGGGACGACAGGGAGGAACTCGAAAAACTGTTTTTT. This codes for CAWSWDDREELEKLFF. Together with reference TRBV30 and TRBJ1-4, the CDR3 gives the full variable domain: SQTIHQWPATLVQPVGSPLSLECTVEGTSNPNLYWYRQAAGRGLQLLFYSVGIGQISSEVPQNLSASRPQDRQFILSSKKLLLSDSGFYLCAWSWDDREELEKLFFGSGTQLSVL.

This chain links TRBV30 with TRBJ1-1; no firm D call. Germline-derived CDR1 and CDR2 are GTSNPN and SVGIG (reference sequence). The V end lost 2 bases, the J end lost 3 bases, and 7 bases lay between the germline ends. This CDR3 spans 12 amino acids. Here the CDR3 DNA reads TGTGCCTGGAGTAGAGGTGACACTGAAGCTTTCTTT. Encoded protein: CAWSRGDTEAFF.

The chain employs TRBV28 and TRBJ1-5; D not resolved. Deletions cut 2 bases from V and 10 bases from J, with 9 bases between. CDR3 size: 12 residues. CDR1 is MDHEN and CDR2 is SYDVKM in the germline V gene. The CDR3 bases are TGTGCCAGCAGTTTAGAACCGGGCCCCCAGCATTTT. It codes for CASSLEPGPQHF. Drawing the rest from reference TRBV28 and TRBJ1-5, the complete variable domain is DVKVTQSSRYLVKRTGEKVFLECVQDMDHENMFWYRQDPGLGLRLIYFSYDVKMKEKGDIPEGYSVSREKKERFSLILESASTNQTSMYLCASSLEPGPQHFGDGTRLSIL.

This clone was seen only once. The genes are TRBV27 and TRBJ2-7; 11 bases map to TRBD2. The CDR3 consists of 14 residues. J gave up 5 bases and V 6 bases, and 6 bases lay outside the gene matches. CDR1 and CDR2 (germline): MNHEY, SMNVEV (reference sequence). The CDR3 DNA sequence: TGTGCCAGCAGAATAGCGGGGGGGCCCCACGAGCAGTACTTC. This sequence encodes CASRIAGGPHEQYF.

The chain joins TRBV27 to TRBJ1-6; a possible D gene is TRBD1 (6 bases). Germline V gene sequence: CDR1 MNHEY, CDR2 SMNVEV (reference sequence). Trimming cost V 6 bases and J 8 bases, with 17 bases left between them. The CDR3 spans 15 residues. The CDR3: CASRVTGPQDSPLHF. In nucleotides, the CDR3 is TGTGCCAGCAGGGTAACAGGGCCCCAGGATTCACCCCTCCACTTT.

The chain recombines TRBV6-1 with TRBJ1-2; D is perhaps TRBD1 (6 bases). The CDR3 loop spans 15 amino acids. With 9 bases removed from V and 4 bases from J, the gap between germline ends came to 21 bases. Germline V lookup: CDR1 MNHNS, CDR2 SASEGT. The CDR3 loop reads CASGPRGLDSYGYTF. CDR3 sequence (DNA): TGTGCCAGTGGGCCCCGAGGATTGGACAGCTATGGCTACACCTTC.

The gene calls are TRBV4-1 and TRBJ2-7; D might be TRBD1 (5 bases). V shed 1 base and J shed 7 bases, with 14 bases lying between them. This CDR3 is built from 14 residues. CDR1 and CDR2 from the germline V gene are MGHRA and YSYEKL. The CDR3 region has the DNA TGCGCCAGCAGCCAAGCCCCCCAGGGTTGGGAGCAGTACTTC. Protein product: CASSQAPQGWEQYF.

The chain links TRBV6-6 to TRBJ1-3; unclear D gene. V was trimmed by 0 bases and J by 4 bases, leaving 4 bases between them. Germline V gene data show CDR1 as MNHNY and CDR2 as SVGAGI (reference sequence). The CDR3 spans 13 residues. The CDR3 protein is CASSYSIGNTIYF. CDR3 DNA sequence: TGTGCCAGCAGTTACTCGATAGGAAACACCATATATTTT.

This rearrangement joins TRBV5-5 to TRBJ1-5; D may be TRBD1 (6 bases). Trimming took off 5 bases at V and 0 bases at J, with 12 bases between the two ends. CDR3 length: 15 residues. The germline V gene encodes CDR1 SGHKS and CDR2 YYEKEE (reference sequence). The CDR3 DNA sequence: TGTGCCAGCAGTCTAAGGGGGTATAGCAATCAGCCCCAGCATTTT. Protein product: CASSLRGYSNQPQHF.

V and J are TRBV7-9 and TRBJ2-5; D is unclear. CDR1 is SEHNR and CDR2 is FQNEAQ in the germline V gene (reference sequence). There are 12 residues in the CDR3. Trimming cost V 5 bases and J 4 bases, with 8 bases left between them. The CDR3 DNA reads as TGTGCCAGCAGCGCCCCTTCAGAGACCCAGTACTTC. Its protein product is CASSAPSETQYF.

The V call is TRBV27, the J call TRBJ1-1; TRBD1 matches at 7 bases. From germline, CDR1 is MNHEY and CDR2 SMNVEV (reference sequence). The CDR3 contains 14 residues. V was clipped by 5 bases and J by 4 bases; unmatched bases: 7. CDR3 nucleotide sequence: TGTGCCAGCAGTCCAGGACAGGTGGGCACTGAAGCTTTCTTT. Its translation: CASSPGQVGTEAFF.

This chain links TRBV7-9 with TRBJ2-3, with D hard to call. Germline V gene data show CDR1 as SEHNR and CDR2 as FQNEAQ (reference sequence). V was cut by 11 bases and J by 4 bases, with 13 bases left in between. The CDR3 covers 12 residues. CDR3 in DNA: TGTGCCTTCACTATAAAGGCAGATACGCAGTATTTT. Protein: CAFTIKADTQYF.

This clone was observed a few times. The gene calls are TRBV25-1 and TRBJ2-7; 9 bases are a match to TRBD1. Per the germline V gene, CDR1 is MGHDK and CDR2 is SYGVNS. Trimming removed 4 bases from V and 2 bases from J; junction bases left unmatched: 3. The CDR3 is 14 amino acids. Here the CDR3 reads CASSAGTGPYEQYF. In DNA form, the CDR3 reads TGTGCCAGCAGTGCCGGGACAGGGCCCTACGAGCAGTACTTC.

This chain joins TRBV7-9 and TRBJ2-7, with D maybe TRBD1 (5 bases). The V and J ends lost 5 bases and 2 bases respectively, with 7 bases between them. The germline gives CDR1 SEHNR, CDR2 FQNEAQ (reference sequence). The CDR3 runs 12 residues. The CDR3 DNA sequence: TGTGCCAGCAGCCCGGACACCTACGAGCAGTACTTC. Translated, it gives CASSPDTYEQYF.

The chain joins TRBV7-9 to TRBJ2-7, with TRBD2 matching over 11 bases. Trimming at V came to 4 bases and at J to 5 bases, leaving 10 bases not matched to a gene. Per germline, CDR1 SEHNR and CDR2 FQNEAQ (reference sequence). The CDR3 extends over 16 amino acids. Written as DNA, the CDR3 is TGTGCCAGCAGCTCAACACTAGCGGGAGTCCTCCACGAGCAGTACTTC. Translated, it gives CASSSTLAGVLHEQYF. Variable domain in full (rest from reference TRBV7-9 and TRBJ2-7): DTGVSQNPRHKITKRGQNVTFRCDPISEHNRLYWYRQTLGQGPEFLTYFQNEAQLEKSRLLSDRFSAERPKGSFSTLEIQRTEQGDSAMYLCASSSTLAGVLHEQYFGPGTRLTVT.

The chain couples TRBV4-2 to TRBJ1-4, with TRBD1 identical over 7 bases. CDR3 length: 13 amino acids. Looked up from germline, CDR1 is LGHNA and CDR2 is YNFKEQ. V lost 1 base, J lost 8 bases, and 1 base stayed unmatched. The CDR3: CASSQVRGEKLFF. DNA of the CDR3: TGTGCCAGCAGCCAAGTCAGGGGGGAAAAACTGTTTTTT.

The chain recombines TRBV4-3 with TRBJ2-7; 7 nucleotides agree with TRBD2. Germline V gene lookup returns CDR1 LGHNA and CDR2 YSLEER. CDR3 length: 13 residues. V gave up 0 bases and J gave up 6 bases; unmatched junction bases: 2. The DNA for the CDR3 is TGCGCCAGCAGCCAAGATGGGAGGGGCGAGCAGTACTTC. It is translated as CASSQDGRGEQYF.

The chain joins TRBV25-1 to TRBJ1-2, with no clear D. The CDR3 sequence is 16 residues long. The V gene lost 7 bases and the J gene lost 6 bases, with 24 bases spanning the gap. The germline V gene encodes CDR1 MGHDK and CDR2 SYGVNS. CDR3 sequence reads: CASTPEGEEGLHGYTF. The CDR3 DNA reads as TGTGCCAGCACCCCCGAGGGCGAGGAGGGTCTACATGGCTACACCTTC.

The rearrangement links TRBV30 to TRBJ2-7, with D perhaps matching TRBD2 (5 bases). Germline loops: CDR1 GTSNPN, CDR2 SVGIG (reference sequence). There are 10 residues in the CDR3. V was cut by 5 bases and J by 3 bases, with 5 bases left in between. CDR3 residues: CAWGSYEQYF. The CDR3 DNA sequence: TGTGCCTGGGGGAGCTACGAGCAGTACTTC.

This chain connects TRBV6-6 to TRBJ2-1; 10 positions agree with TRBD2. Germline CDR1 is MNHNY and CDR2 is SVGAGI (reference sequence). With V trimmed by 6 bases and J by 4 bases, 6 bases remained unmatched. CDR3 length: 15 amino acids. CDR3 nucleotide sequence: TGTGCCAGCAGCCCCGGACTAGCGGTTTACAATGAGCAGTTCTTC. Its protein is CASSPGLAVYNEQFF.

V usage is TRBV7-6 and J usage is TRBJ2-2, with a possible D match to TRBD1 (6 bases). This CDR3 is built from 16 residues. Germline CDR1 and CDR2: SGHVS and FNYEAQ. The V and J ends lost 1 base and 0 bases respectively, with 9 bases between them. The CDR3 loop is CASSLVAGANTGELFF. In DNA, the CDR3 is TGTGCCAGCAGCTTAGTGGCAGGGGCGAACACCGGGGAGCTGTTTTTT.

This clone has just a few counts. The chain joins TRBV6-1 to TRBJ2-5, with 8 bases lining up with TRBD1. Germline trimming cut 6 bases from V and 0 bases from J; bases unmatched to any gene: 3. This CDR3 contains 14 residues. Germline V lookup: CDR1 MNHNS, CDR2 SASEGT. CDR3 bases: TGTGCCAGCAGGAGACAGGGGTACCAAGAGACCCAGTACTTC. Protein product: CASRRQGYQETQYF.

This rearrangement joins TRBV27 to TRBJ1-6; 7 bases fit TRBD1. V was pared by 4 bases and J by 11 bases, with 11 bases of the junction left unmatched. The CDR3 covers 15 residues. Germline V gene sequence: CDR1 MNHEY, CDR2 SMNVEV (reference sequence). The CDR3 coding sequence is TGTGCCAGCAGTTCAACGACAGGGAACTCGCCACCCCTCCACTTT. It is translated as CASSSTTGNSPPLHF.

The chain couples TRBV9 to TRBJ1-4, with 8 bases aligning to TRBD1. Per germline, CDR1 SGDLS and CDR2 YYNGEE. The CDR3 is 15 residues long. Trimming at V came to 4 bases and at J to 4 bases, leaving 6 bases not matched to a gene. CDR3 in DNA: TGTGCCAGCAGCCCAGGACAGGGTGGTAATGAAAAACTGTTTTTT. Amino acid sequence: CASSPGQGGNEKLFF.

CDR3 in DNA: TGTGCCAGCAGCCTAAGACAGGCGAACACTGAAGCTTTCTTT. It encodes CASSLRQANTEAFF. The rearrangement joins TRBV7-9 to TRBJ1-1; D might be TRBD1 (6 bases). From germline, CDR1 is SEHNR and CDR2 FQNEAQ (reference sequence). CDR3 length: 14 amino acids. V was pared by 5 bases and J by 1 base, with 11 bases between.

The CDR3, as DNA: TGTGCCAGCAGCTTGGGAGGGACAGGGTACGAGCAGTACTTC. As protein: CASSLGGTGYEQYF. This sequence joins TRBV5-6 and TRBJ2-7, with 9 bases matching TRBD1. This CDR3 has 14 residues. Germline CDR1 is SGHDT and CDR2 is YYEEEE. The trim removed 0 bases at V and 4 bases at J, leaving 2 bases unmatched. Using reference TRBV5-6 and TRBJ2-7 for the parts outside the CDR3, the full variable domain is DAGVTQSPTHLIKTRGQQVTLRCSPKSGHDTVSWYQQALGQGPQFIFQYYEEEERQRGNFPDRFSGHQFPNYSSELNVNALLLGDSALYLCASSLGGTGYEQYFGPGTRLTVT.